This T cell receptor (beta chain) was recorded in a study of T cell repertoires in cytomegalovirus infection. This clonotype came up a few times. Its antigen is currently unknown. TCRdb ran MiXCR on the reads and lists one entry per CDR3 protein. The table shows 450,000 to 600,000 distinct CDR3 sequences, with roughly 42% occurring only once. CDR1 and CDR2 from the germline V gene are MNHNY and SVGAGI (reference sequence). The CDR3 spans 16 residues. V gave up 5 bases and J gave up 2 bases; unmatched junction bases: 5. The V call is TRBV6-6, the J call TRBJ2-3, with 12 bases identical to TRBD2. The TCR sequence derives from a human donor in good health (CMV status not recorded). Some clones in this sample may be carry-over from other donors' samples. Sequencing was performed on cultured PBMCs, taken from culture after CMV antigen stimulation. The CDR3 sequence is CASSELAGGPTDTQYF. Written as DNA, the CDR3 is TGTGCCAGCAGTGAGCTAGCGGGGGGGCCCACAGATACGCAGTATTTT.